This TCR beta chain was profiled in a study of T cells after posttransplantation cyclophosphamide (dated by TCRdb to 2016 to 2017). At the level of the whole study: Using TRB sequencing, the study followed how the T cell repertoire reconstituted after myeloablative bone marrow transplantation in which posttransplantation cyclophosphamide served as GVHD prophylaxis. Blood from every one of the approximately 36 PTCy patients who had 1-year posttransplant specimens underwent TRB sequencing. Because TRA and TRB clonality correlated tightly in fewer than 10 samples, the subsequent TCR analyses were limited to TRB only. TRB sequencing was also done on up to roughly 3 additional blood samples from 2 to 5.2 years after transplant in 3 patients, and on pretransplant blood from a handful of patients. Samples from a few dozen PTCy-treated patients, along with samples from some 16 of their related bone marrow donors, underwent antigen receptor sequencing. Public TRB sequences were compared against a database of over 3,000 sequences linked to responses to pathogens, tumor antigens, self-antigens and alloantigens.

Its CDR3 holds 16 amino acids, cysteine through phenylalanine. Just CDR3 DNA is preserved here, 48 bases in frame from base 1. For this chain, trimming is 2 bases at the V end and 3 bases at the J end, and the number of junction bases without a gene match is 5. CDR1 and CDR2 were assigned from the germline V gene as MNHEY and SVGAGI. A remark on this clone: It lacks a known antigen. It has no much larger one-base neighbor in the sample; base qualities were not kept.

On the day of marrow donation, related bone marrow donors gave peripheral blood samples. Viable CD3+CD4+ or CD3+CD8+ cells that were CCR7+CD45RA+CD45RO-CD95-CD27+CD28+ were classified as naive T cells. Mononuclear cells from peripheral blood and bone marrow were separated by Ficoll-Hypaque density centrifugation and then cryopreserved. Sorting of CD4+ and CD8+ T cells, including naive and memory subsets, was performed by FACS on a FACSAria II. Overall study results and their limits: Across 45 to 50 patients, TRB clonality was highly associated with recipient CMV seropositivity and CMV reactivation, and PTCy diversity was similar to diversity in CNI/methotrexate controls. The TRB repertoires of T cells infiltrating skin or GI tract showed only limited overlap with the TRB repertoires of T cells in blood. At 1-2 months, donor-recipient similarity was low but rose over the first year, and the later blood repertoires were often dominated by donor CD8+ memory clones.

Genomic DNA was used for TRB sequencing, which was performed with the immunoSEQ assay at survey resolution or with the hsTCRB kit. The source study handled its data this way. Initial read processing used immunoSEQ software, and repertoire analyses used the LymphoSeq R package. Clonality was calculated as 1 minus normalized Shannon entropy, and the Gini coefficient was also calculated for each TRB dataset. Phenotypes of unsorted samples were inferred by mapping TRB sequences from sorted subsets of the recipient or donor onto unsorted samples of the same recipient. Entries here come from immuneACCESS through TCRdb and include only in-frame sequences with V and J called. Some clones fail to appear in such tables; in the studies checked, an unresolved V gene covers under half of the shortfall, and the cause of the remainder is unknown. V, J and clone size derive from that table, while D and trimming were established from the DNA sequence. A total of 10,000 to 13,000 clones appear in this sample, 85% to 95% of them only once. The top ten constitute 0.3% of the sample.

The TCR sequence derives from a man in his thirties or forties in good health and a related stem cell transplant donor. Rearrangement joined TRBV6-5 to TRBJ2-3; TRBD1 agrees with 10 junctional bases. Sequenced material: naive CD8+ T cells sorted from PBMCs. The nucleotide sequence reads TGTGCCAGCAGTTACAAGGGACAGGGGCCAACAGATACGCAGTATTTT. The translation is CASSYKGQGPTDTQYF.